The TCR beta chain under discussion was sequenced for a study of T cells in Graves' hyperthyroidism and ophthalmopathy (dated 2019 in TCRdb). Study-wide context: Peripheral blood samples were taken at initial diagnosis, before any treatment was given. To identify distinguishing TCR V-J signatures, a discovery cohort of some 100 patients was used, comprising 43 with Graves' ophthalmopathy and under 60 with stable Graves' hyperthyroidism. Whether ophthalmopathy could be predicted prospectively was tested in an independent validation cohort made up of approximately 19 hyperthyroidism patients plus 17 patients who later progressed to ophthalmopathy. The roughly 100 discovery patients were randomly divided into training and test sets at a 7:3 ratio. The study also compared thyroid tissue and blood T-cell repertoires from more than 5 Graves' hyperthyroidism patients. After sampling, hyperthyroidism patients received methimazole starting at 30 mg daily, and ophthalmopathy patients received high-dose intravenous methylprednisolone. According to the paper, TCR Vbeta CDR3 sequencing was carried out on over 130 peripheral blood samples, which came from fewer than 50 ophthalmopathy, approximately 72 hyperthyroidism and some 17 progressor patients. The full study reports these points: In cross-validation, a model built on a 13 V-J signature told ophthalmopathy apart from stable hyperthyroidism with about 90% sensitivity and roughly 83% specificity, and in testing the same model reached 80%/75%. Sample size was not statistically predetermined, and investigators were not blinded to group allocation. In validation, the model predicted progression to ophthalmopathy with approximately 71% sensitivity and 72% to 85% specificity, a median of 6.5 months before onset. Most expanded thyroid clonotypes (frequency above 0.001) were also detected in blood, suggesting blood repertoires may reflect thyroid immune responses.

This clonotype came up many times. The antigen it binds to is not known. Base qualities are not at hand, and no much larger clone is one base apart. From its cysteine to its phenylalanine, the CDR3 spans 14 amino acids. The DNA shown is the 42-base CDR3, in frame from base 1. Unmatched junction bases come to 6, with V trimmed by 6 bases and J by 7 bases. TCR beta CDR3 regions were amplified from RNA transcripts. The first round of RT-PCR for the TCR CDR3 was performed with the HTBI primer set and the Qiagen OneStep RT-PCR kit. A second multiplex PCR round built the libraries, followed by size selection and purification. Paired-end sequencing of the libraries was performed with 100 bp reads on an Illumina HiSeq2000. As for the authors' bioinformatics: Raw data were processed with SOAPnuke, discarding reads with adapters, uncalled bases, mean Phred below 15, or no exact constant-primer or identifier match. High-quality paired reads were merged using COPE v1.2.5, and each unique nucleotide sequence was defined as a clonotype. MiTCR v1.1 was used to align clonotypes to the IMGT TRBV, TRBD and TRBJ reference segments. The analysis included only V-J combinations with a frequency above 0.0001, which together covered 98% to 99.2% of the repertoires. The TCS score was defined as the ratio of F50 (clonal expansion) to E x V (chaos), calculated using BLOSUM62-based TCRdist between CDR3 peptides within each V-J. Welch's t-statistics and random forest reduced fewer than 550 V-J features to roughly 13, which were used in a naive Bayes classifier (R e1071). TCRdb handled the public reads itself, with Q25 trimming in fastp and clone calling in MiXCR, and kept productive beta chains. Duplicate CDR3 protein sequences are folded into a single record with the most common DNA and genes. It is TCRdb's table, rather than the study itself, that gives the V and J calls and clone size. A total of approximately 430,000 distinct CDR3 sequences appear in this sample, 15% to 19% of them only once. The ten largest clonotypes hold roughly 14% of the sample.

Graves' hyperthyroidism was defined as stable when no progression to ophthalmopathy occurred over 18 months of follow-up. Hyperthyroidism patients were aged 18 to 65 years and newly diagnosed, with disease duration of less than 2 months. Any patient with an uncontrolled infection, another autoimmune disease, pregnancy or lactation was excluded. Diagnoses were based on clinical symptoms, serum thyroxine and TRAb, thyroid ultrasound and orbital computed tomography. Ficoll-Paque density gradient centrifugation was used to isolate PBMCs from about 9.4 ml of fresh peripheral blood. Trizol reagent was used to extract total RNA, and RNA quality was then checked on an Agilent 2100 Bioanalyzer.

The TCR comes from a young woman with Graves' hyperthyroidism. This receptor chain uses TRBV12-3 or TRBV12-4 and TRBJ1-4; 9 middle bases align to TRBD1. What was sequenced was blood. The CDR3 region has the sequence CASREQGAGEKLFF. The DNA is TGTGCCAGCAGAGAACAGGGGGCAGGTGAAAAACTGTTTTTT.